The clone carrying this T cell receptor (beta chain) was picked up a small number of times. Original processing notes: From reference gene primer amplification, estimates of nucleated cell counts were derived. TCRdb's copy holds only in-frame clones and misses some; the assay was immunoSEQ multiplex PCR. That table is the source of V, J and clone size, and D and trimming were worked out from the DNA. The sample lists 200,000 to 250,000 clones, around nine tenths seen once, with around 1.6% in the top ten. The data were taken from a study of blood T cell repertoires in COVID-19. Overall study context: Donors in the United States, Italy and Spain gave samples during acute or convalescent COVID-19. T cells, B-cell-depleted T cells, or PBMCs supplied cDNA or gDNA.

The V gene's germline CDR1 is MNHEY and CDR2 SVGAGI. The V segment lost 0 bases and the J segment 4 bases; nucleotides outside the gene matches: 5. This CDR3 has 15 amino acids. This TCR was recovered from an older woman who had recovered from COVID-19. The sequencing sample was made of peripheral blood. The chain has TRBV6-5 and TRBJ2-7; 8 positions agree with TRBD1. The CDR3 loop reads CASSYSIQGAYEQYF. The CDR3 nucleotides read TGTGCCAGCAGTTACTCGATTCAGGGGGCTTACGAGCAGTACTTC.